This T cell receptor (beta chain) was retrieved from a study of T cell responses to AZD1222 COVID-19 vaccine. Here immunoSEQ multiplex PCR was the method, and the copy in TCRdb shows in-frame clones only, minus some. The profile shows some 200,000 clones, 90% to 95% of them singletons. V dropped 0 bases and J dropped 5; count of bases not matched to a gene: 9. The germline CDR1 and CDR2 sequences are SGHTA and FQGNSA. The CDR3 is 16 residues long. This chain links TRBV7-2 with TRBJ1-2; 7 nucleotides line up with TRBD1. This clonotype was obtained from an adult who received the AZD1222 COVID-19 vaccine. The material sequenced was peripheral blood, taken 28 days after the second AZD1222 dose. CDR3 in DNA: TGTGCCAGCAGCTTAGCGGGGGAGGGGGCGAGGTATGGCTACACCTTC. Translating gives CASSLAGEGARYGYTF.